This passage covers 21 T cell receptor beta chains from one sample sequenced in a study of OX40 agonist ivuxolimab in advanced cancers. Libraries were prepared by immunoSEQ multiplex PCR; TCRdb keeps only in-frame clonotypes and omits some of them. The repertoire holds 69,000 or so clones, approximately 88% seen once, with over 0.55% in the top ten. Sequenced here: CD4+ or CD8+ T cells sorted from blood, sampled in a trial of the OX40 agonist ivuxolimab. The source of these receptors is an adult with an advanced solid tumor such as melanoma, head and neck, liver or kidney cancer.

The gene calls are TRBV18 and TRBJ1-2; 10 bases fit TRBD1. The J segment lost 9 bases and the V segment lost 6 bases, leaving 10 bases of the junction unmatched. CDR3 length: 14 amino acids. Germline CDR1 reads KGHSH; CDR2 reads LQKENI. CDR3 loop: CASSLGTGETRYTF. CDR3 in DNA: TGTGCCAGCTCGCTCGGGACAGGGGAAACTCGCTACACCTTC.

For the CDR3, the DNA is TGTGCCAGCAGTTACTCGTTGGACAGGGGTGGCGAGACCCAGTACTTC. Translation: CASSYSLDRGGETQYF. The chain joins TRBV6-5 to TRBJ2-5; 9 bases are a match to TRBD1. CDR1 and CDR2 (germline): MNHEY, SVGAGI. Germline trimming cut 0 bases from V and 5 bases from J; bases unmatched to any gene: 7. CDR3 size: 16 residues.

CDR3 protein: CASSPYRVGGGTYEQFF. The CDR3 DNA reads as TGTGCCAGCAGCCCCTACCGGGTAGGCGGGGGGACGTATGAGCAGTTCTTC. The chain combines TRBV7-8 with TRBJ2-1; 8 bases line up with TRBD2. The J segment lost 8 bases and the V segment lost 5 bases, leaving 17 bases of the junction unmatched. The CDR3 runs to 17 residues. From germline, CDR1 is SGHVS and CDR2 FQNEAQ.

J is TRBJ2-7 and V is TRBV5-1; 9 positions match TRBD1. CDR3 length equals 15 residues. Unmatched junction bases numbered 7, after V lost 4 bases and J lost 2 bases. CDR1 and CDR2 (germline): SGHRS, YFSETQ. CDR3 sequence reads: CASSPAGQGTYEQYF. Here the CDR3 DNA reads TGCGCCAGCAGCCCTGCGGGACAGGGAACCTACGAGCAGTACTTC.

The CDR3 nucleotides are TGTGCCAGCAGTGAAGCCATAGATTCCCTCTATAATTCACCCCTCCACTTT. Translation: CASSEAIDSLYNSPLHF. The chain is built from TRBV6-1 and TRBJ1-6; no firm D call. V dropped 0 bases and J dropped 3 bases, with 12 bases sitting between them. This CDR3 region has 17 residues. From germline, CDR1 is MNHNS and CDR2 SASEGT.

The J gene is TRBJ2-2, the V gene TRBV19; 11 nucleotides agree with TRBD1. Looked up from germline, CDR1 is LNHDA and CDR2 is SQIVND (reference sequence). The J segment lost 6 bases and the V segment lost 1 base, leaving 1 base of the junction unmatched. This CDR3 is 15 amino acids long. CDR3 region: CASSIGGQGAGELFF. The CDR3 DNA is TGTGCCAGTAGTATAGGGGGACAGGGGGCCGGGGAGCTGTTTTTT.

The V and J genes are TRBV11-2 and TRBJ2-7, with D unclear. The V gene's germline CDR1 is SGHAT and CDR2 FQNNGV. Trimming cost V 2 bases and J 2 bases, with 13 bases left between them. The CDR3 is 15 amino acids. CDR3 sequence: CASSLSRSIPYEQYF. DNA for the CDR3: TGTGCCAGCAGCTTATCAAGGTCGATTCCCTACGAGCAGTACTTC. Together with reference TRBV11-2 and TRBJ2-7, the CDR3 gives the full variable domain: EAGVAQSPRYKIIEKRQSVAFWCNPISGHATLYWYQQILGQGPKLLIQFQNNGVVDDSQLPKDRFSAERLKGVDSTLKIQPAKLEDSAVYLCASSLSRSIPYEQYFGPGTRLTVT.

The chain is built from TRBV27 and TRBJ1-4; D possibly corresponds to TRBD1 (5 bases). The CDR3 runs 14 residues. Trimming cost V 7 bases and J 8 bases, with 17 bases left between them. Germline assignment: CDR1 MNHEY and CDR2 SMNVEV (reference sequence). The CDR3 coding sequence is TGTGCCAGCAAGGGGTCGGGGTCGGAAGAAAAACTGTTTTTT. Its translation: CASKGSGSEEKLFF.

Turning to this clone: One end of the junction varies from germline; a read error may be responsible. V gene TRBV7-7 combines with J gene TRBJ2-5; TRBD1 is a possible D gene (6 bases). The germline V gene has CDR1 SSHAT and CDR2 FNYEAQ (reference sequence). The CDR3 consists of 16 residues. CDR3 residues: CASSLARGTGKETQYF. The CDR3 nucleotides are TGTGCTAGCAGCTTAGCGAGGGGAACAGGGAAAGAGACCCAGTACTTC.

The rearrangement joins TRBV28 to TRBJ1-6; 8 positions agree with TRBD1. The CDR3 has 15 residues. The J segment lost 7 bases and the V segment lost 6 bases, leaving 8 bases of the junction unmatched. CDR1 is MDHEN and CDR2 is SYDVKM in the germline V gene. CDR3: CASSRRTGMNSPLHF. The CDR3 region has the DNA TGTGCCAGCAGCCGCCGGACAGGGATGAATTCACCCCTCCACTTT.

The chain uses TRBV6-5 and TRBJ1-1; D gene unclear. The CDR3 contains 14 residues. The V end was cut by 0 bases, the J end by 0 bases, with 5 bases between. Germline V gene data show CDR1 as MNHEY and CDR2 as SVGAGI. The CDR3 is CASSYSEMNTEAFF. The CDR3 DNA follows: TGTGCCAGCAGTTACTCCGAAATGAACACTGAAGCTTTCTTT.

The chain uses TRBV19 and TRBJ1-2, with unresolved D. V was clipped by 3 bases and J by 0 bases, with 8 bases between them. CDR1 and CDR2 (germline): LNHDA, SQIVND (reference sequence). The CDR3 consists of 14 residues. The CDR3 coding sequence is TGTGCCAGTAGTATCGGCGGAGCTAACTATGGCTACACCTTC. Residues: CASSIGGANYGYTF.

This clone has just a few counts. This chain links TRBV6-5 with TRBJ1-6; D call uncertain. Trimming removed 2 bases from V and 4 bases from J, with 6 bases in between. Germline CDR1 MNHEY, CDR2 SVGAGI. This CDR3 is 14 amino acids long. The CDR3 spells CASSYTSYNSPLHF. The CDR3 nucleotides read TGTGCCAGCAGTTACACCTCGTATAATTCACCCCTCCACTTT.

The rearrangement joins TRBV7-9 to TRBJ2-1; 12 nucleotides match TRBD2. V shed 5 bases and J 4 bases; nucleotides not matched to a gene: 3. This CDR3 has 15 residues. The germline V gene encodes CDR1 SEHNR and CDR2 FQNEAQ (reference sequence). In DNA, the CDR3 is TGTGCCAGCAGCACGGGGACTAGCGGGTACAATGAGCAGTTCTTC. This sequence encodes CASSTGTSGYNEQFF.

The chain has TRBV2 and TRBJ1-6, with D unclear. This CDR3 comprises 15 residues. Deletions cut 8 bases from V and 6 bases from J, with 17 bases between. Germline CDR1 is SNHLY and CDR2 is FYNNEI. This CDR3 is CASGRNGASNSPLHF. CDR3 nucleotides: TGTGCCAGCGGACGAAATGGTGCCAGTAATTCACCCCTCCACTTT.

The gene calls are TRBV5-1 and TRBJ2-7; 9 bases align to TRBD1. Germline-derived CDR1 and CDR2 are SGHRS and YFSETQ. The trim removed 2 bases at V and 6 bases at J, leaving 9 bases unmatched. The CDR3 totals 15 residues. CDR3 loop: CASSLPGTGSPEQYF. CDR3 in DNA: TGCGCCAGCAGCTTACCCGGGACAGGGAGTCCCGAGCAGTACTTC.

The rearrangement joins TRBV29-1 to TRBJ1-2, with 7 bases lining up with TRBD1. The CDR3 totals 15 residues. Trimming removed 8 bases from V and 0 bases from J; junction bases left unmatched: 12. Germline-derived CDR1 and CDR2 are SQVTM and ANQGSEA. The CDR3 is CSTSTGSSSNYGYTF. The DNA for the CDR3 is TGCAGCACCTCGACAGGGTCTAGCTCTAACTATGGCTACACCTTC.

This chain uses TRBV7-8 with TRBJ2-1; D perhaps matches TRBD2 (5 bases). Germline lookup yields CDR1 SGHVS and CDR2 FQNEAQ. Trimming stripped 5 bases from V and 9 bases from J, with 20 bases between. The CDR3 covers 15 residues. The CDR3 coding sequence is TGTGCCAGCAGCCCTATATCACGAGGAGGAGGTGAGCAGTTCTTC. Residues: CASSPISRGGGEQFF.

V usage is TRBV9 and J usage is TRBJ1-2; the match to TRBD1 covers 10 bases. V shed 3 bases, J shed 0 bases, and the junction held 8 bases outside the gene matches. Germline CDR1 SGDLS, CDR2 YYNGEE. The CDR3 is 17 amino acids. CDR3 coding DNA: TGTGCCAGCAGCGCCCCGGGACAGGGGTTAGCTAACTATGGCTACACCTTC. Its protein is CASSAPGQGLANYGYTF.

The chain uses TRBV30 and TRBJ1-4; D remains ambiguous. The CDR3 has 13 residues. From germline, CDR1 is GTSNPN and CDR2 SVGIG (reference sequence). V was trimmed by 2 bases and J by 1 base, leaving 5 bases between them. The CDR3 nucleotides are TGTGCCTGGAGTCAACAAACTAATGAAAAACTGTTTTTT. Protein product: CAWSQQTNEKLFF.

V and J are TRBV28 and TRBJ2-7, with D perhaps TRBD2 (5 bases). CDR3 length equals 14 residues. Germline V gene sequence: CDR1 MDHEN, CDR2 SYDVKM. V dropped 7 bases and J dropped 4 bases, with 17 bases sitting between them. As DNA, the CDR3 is TGTGCCAGCACTCCGACTAAACGAGGGTACGAGCAGTACTTC. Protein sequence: CASTPTKRGYEQYF.